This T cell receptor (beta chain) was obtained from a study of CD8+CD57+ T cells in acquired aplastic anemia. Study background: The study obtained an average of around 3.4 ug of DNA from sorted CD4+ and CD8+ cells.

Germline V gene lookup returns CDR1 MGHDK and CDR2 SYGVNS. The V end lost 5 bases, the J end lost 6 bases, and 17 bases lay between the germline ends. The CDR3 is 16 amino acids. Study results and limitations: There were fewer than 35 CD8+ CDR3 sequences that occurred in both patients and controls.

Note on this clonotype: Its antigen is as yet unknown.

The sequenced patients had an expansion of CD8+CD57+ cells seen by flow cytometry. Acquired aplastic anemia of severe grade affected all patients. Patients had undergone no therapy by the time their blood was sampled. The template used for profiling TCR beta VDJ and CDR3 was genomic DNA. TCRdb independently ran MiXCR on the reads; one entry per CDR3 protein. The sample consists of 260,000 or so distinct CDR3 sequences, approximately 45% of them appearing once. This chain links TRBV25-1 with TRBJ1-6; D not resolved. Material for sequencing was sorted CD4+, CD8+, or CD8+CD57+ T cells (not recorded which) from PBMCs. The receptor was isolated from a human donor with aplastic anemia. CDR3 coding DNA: TGTGCCAGCAGTTACCCGGGGATGGGCCCTAATTCACCCCTCCACTTT. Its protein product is CASSYPGMGPNSPLHF.